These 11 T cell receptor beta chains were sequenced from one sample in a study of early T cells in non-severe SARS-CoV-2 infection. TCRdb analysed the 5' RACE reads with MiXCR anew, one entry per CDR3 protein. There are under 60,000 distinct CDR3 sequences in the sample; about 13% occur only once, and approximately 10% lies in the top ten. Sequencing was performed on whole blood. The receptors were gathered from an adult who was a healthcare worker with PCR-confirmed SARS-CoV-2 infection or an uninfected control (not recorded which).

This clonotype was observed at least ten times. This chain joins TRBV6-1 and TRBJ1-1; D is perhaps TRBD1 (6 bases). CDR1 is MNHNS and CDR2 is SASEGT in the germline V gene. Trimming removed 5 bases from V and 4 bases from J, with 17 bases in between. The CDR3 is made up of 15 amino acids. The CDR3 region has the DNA TGTGCCAGCAGTATCGACAACAGGGTGGGCACTGAAGCTTTCTTT. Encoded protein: CASSIDNRVGTEAFF.

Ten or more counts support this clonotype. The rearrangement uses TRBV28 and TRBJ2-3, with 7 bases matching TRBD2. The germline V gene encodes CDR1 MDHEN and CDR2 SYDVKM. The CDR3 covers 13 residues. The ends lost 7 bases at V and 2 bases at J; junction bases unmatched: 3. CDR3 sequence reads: CASTRDYTDTQYF. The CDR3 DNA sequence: TGTGCCAGCACCCGGGACTACACAGATACGCAGTATTTT.

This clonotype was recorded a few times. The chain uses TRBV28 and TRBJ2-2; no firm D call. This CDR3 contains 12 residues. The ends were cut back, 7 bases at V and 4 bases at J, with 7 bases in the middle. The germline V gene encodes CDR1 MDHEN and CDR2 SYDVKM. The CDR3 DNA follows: TGTGCCAGCACCTTTGGCACCGGGGAGCTGTTTTTT. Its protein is CASTFGTGELFF.

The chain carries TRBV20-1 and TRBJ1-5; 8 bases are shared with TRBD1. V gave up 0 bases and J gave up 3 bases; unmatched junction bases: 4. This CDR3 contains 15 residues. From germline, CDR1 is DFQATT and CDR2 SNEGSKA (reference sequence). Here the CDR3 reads CSARDGQGFNQPQHF. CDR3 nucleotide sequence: TGCAGTGCTAGAGACGGACAGGGTTTCAATCAGCCCCAGCATTTT.

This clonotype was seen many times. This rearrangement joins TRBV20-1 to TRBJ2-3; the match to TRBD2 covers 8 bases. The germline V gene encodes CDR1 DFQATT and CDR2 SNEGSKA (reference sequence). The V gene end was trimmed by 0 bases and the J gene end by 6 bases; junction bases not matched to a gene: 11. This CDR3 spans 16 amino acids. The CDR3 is CSARDRRLAGSDTQYF. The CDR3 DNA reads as TGCAGTGCTAGAGATCGGCGCTTAGCGGGATCGGATACGCAGTATTTT.

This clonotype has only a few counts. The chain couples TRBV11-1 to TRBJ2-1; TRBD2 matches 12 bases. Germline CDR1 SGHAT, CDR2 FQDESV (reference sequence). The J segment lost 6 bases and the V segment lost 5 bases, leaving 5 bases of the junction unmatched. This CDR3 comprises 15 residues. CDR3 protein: CASSQTSGSLNEQFF. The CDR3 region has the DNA TGTGCCAGCAGCCAGACTAGCGGGAGCCTCAATGAGCAGTTCTTC. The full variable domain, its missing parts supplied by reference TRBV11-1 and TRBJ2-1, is EAEVAQSPRYKITEKSQAVAFWCDPISGHATLYWYRQILGQGPELLVQFQDESVVDDSQLPKDRFSAERLKGVDSTLKIQPAELGDSAMYLCASSQTSGSLNEQFFGPGTRLTVL.

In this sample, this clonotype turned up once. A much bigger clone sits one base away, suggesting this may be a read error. The CDR3 region is CASSDRVKAPLHF. The CDR3 nucleotides read TGTGCCAGCAGCGACAGGGTTAAGGCACCCCTCCACTTT. The V and J genes are TRBV6-6 and TRBJ1-6, with 7 bases matching TRBD1. V trimming: 6 bases; J trimming: 11 bases; junction bases outside the gene matches: 7. The CDR3 has 13 amino acids. Germline lookup yields CDR1 MNHNY and CDR2 SVGAGI (reference sequence).

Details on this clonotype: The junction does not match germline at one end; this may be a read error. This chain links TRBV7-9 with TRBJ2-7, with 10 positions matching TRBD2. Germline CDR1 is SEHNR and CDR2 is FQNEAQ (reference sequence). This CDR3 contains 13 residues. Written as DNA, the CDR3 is TGTGCCAGCAGCCTAGCGGGAGCGAGCGAGCAGTACTTC. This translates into CASSLAGASEQYF.

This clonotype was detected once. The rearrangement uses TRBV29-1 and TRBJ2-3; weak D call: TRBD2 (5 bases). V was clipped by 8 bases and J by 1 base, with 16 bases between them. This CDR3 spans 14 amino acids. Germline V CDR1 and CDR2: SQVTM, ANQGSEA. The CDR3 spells CSIQLAGRTDTQYF. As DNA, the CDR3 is TGCAGCATCCAACTGGCGGGCCGCACAGATACGCAGTATTTT.

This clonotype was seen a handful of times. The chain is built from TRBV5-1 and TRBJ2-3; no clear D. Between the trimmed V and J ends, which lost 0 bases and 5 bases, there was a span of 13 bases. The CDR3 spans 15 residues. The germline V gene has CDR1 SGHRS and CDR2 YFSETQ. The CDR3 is CASSLASTGRDTQYF. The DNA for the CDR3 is TGCGCCAGCAGCTTGGCCTCTACGGGCCGAGATACGCAGTATTTT.

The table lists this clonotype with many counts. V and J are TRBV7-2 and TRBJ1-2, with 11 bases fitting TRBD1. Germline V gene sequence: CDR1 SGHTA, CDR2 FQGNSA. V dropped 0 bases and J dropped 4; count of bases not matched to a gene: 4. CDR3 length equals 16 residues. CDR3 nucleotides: TGTGCCAGCAGCTTAGCGCAGGGACAGGGGGGCTATGGCTACACCTTC. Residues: CASSLAQGQGGYGYTF. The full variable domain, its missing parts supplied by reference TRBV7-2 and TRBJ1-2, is GAGVSQSPSNKVTEKGKDVELRCDPISGHTALYWYRQSLGQGLEFLIYFQGNSAPDKSGLPSDRFSAERTGGSVSTLTIQRTQQEDSAVYLCASSLAQGQGGYGYTFGSGTRLTVV.